These 30 T cell receptor beta chains share one sample of origin, sequenced in a study of T-cell reconstitution after alpha-beta-depleted transplantation in children. Preparation of the TCRbeta library used unique molecular identifiers. From the PCR reads, TCRdb called clonotypes with MiXCR, one entry per CDR3 protein. The data show around 700,000 distinct CDR3 sequences, approximately 14% seen once. The material sequenced was PBMCs, taken before TCRalphabeta/CD19-depleted stem cell transplant. These receptors were obtained from a girl aged 2-15 years with congenital amegakaryocytic thrombocytopenia, due to receive a stem cell transplant.

This clonotype was seen a few times. The rearrangement links TRBV28 to TRBJ2-5; the match to TRBD2 covers 11 bases. This CDR3 spans 16 amino acids. V dropped 4 bases and J dropped 4; count of bases not matched to a gene: 8. Per the germline V gene, CDR1 is MDHEN and CDR2 is SYDVKM. Here the CDR3 reads CASSSSGTSGRETQYF. The CDR3 region has the DNA TGTGCCAGCAGTTCCTCCGGGACTAGCGGACGAGAGACCCAGTACTTC.

This clonotype was picked up a small number of times. This sequence joins TRBV5-1 and TRBJ2-7, with 7 bases fitting TRBD1. Unmatched junction bases numbered 4, after V lost 1 base and J lost 3 bases. Germline V CDR1 and CDR2: SGHRS, YFSETQ. This CDR3 has 14 amino acids. The CDR3 reads CASSLIQGVYEQYF. The CDR3 DNA follows: TGCGCCAGCAGCTTGATTCAGGGGGTCTACGAGCAGTACTTC. Full variable domain (outside the CDR3, taken from reference TRBV5-1 and TRBJ2-7): KAGVTQTPRYLIKTRGQQVTLSCSPISGHRSVSWYQQTPGQGLQFLFEYFSETQRNKGNFPGRFSGRQFSNSRSEMNVSTLELGDSALYLCASSLIQGVYEQYFGPGTRLTVT.

V gene TRBV20-1 combines with J gene TRBJ2-1, with TRBD2 matching 8 bases. Germline V gives CDR1 DFQATT, CDR2 SNEGSKA (reference sequence). CDR3 length: 14 amino acids. Trimming cost V 2 bases and J 6 bases; bases outside gene matches: 6. CDR3 residues: CSARSGLAGNEQFF. As DNA, the CDR3 is TGCAGTGCTAGATCTGGACTAGCCGGCAATGAGCAGTTCTTC.

V is TRBV5-1 and J is TRBJ1-1; TRBD1 matches at 7 bases. The J segment lost 4 bases and the V segment lost 0 bases, leaving 6 bases of the junction unmatched. The CDR3 loop spans 15 amino acids. Germline-derived CDR1 and CDR2 are SGHRS and YFSETQ. The CDR3 spells CASSLVVSGGTEAFF. CDR3 nucleotides: TGCGCCAGCAGCTTGGTGGTTTCAGGGGGCACTGAAGCTTTCTTT.

In its sample, this clonotype was seen many times. V gene TRBV18 combines with J gene TRBJ2-1; D is perhaps TRBD1 (6 bases). Trimming pared 3 bases from V and 7 bases from J, leaving 10 bases between. Germline values: CDR1 KGHSH, CDR2 LQKENI. This CDR3 is built from 13 residues. The CDR3 DNA reads as TGTGCCAGCTCACCGAGAACAGGGAATGAGCAGTTCTTC. Its translation: CASSPRTGNEQFF. The whole variable domain, remainder taken from reference TRBV18 and TRBJ2-1, is NAGVMQNPRHLVRRRGQEARLRCSPMKGHSHVYWYRQLPEEGLKFMVYLQKENIIDESGMPKERFSAEFPKEGPSILRIQQVVRGDSAAYFCASSPRTGNEQFFGPGTRLTVL.

This clonotype was counted only a few times. The chain employs TRBV10-3 and TRBJ1-2, with 12 bases aligning to TRBD1. CDR1 ENHRY and CDR2 SYGVKD come from the germline V gene. With 2 bases clipped from V and 8 bases from J, the junction kept 3 bases outside the gene matches. The CDR3 sequence is 14 residues long. CDR3 DNA: TGTGCCATCAGTGAGGGGGGACAGGGGGCAGGCTACACCTTC. This gives the protein CAISEGGQGAGYTF.

There are many counts of this clonotype. This rearrangement joins TRBV3-1 to TRBJ2-6; no clear D. V lost 9 bases, J lost 0 bases, and 6 bases lay in between. Germline assignment: CDR1 LGHDT and CDR2 YNNKEL (reference sequence). The CDR3 totals 13 residues. This CDR3 reads CASRTSGANVLTF. For the CDR3, the DNA is TGTGCCAGTCGAACCTCTGGGGCCAACGTCCTGACTTTC.

This clonotype was recorded many times. The chain recombines TRBV6-5 with TRBJ1-5; D is ambiguous. The CDR3 extends over 14 amino acids. V was trimmed by 1 base and J by 4 bases, leaving 8 bases between them. CDR1 is MNHEY, CDR2 SVGAGI, per germline. This CDR3 reads CASSYFPSNQPQHF. The CDR3 bases are TGTGCCAGCAGTTACTTTCCCAGTAATCAGCCCCAGCATTTT.

This clonotype has more than one count but fewer than ten. The CDR3 is CSAIPPWTSGRGTQYF. CDR3 sequence (DNA): TGCAGTGCTATCCCGCCGTGGACTAGCGGTAGAGGGACCCAGTACTTC. The V call is TRBV20-1, the J call TRBJ2-5, with 10 positions matching TRBD2. Germline V gene lookup returns CDR1 DFQATT and CDR2 SNEGSKA (reference sequence). Germline trimming cut 4 bases from V and 7 bases from J; bases unmatched to any gene: 15. This CDR3 has 16 residues.

This clonotype was seen at least ten times. V and J are TRBV7-9 and TRBJ2-3; 9 bases match TRBD2. Looked up from germline, CDR1 is SEHNR and CDR2 is FQNEAQ (reference sequence). The CDR3 is made up of 14 amino acids. The junction had 4 bases not matched to a gene; V was cut back by 4 bases and J by 5 bases. The CDR3 DNA is TGTGCCAGCAGCTCCCTACTAGCGGGAGATACGCAGTATTTT. Translating gives CASSSLLAGDTQYF.

Many counts were recorded for this clonotype. The chain recombines TRBV20-1 with TRBJ2-7, with D unclear. Germline CDR1 is DFQATT and CDR2 is SNEGSKA (reference sequence). V shed 3 bases and J shed 3 bases, with 15 bases lying between them. CDR3 length: 14 residues. The CDR3 is CSARGKWGYYEQYF. CDR3 in DNA: TGCAGTGCTAGGGGAAAGTGGGGATACTACGAGCAGTACTTC.

Of note for this clonotype: A much more abundant neighbour one base away suggests this may be a read error. This chain joins TRBV5-1 and TRBJ2-3, with 9 bases lining up with TRBD2. This CDR3 comprises 18 residues. The germline V gene encodes CDR1 SGHRS and CDR2 YFSETQ. The CDR3 nucleotides read TGCGGCAGCAGCTTGGTCGGAGGCGCGGGAGGGCCGGCAGATACGCAGTATTTT. It is translated as CGSSLVGGAGGPADTQYF.

V is TRBV28 and J is TRBJ2-5; D might be TRBD1 (5 bases). The CDR3 has 16 amino acids. Trimming took off 5 bases at V and 6 bases at J, with 22 bases between the two ends. Germline V gene data show CDR1 as MDHEN and CDR2 as SYDVKM. The CDR3 loop reads CASSPPPDRPHQTQYF. The DNA for the CDR3 is TGTGCCAGCAGTCCCCCTCCTGACAGACCACACCAGACCCAGTACTTC.

The V gene is TRBV12-3 or TRBV12-4, the J gene TRBJ2-2, with 15 bases fitting TRBD2. The CDR3 is 19 amino acids. V shed 7 bases and J 0 bases; nucleotides not matched to a gene: 9. CDR3 bases: TGTGCCAGCAAGGGACTAGCGGGAGGTAGGGTACCGAACACCGGGGAGCTGTTTTTT. It specifies CASKGLAGGRVPNTGELFF.

The sample holds a few counts of this clonotype. This chain links TRBV15 with TRBJ2-2; TRBD2 matches at 7 bases. The V segment lost 3 bases and the J segment 6 bases; nucleotides outside the gene matches: 7. This CDR3 is built from 15 residues. CDR1 and CDR2 from the germline V gene are LNHNV and YYDKDF (reference sequence). The CDR3 sequence: CATSSSWGGSGELFF. The DNA of the CDR3 is TGTGCCACCAGCAGCAGTTGGGGGGGATCCGGGGAGCTGTTTTTT.

At least ten counts were recorded for this clonotype. The V and J genes are TRBV10-3 and TRBJ2-3, with D unclear. Looked up from germline, CDR1 is ENHRY and CDR2 is SYGVKD. The CDR3 totals 15 residues. The V end lost 7 bases, the J end lost 5 bases, and 19 bases lay between the germline ends. The CDR3 nucleotides read TGTGCCATCACCGACGACCAAAATCTTAAAGATACGCAGTATTTT. It specifies CAITDDQNLKDTQYF.

This clonotype was detected ten times or more. The V and J genes are TRBV20-1 and TRBJ2-2, with 15 bases fitting TRBD2. Per germline, CDR1 DFQATT and CDR2 SNEGSKA (reference sequence). The CDR3 is made up of 16 amino acids. With V trimmed by 6 bases and J by 7 bases, 9 bases remained unmatched. The CDR3 here is CSASSGLAGGDGELFF. The CDR3 DNA follows: TGCAGTGCGTCCTCGGGACTAGCGGGGGGAGACGGGGAGCTGTTTTTT.

In this sample, this clonotype turned up many times. This chain uses TRBV20-1 with TRBJ2-1; 8 positions agree with TRBD2. V lost 3 bases and J lost 4; bases outside the gene matches: 5. CDR3 length: 14 residues. Germline CDR1 and CDR2: DFQATT and SNEGSKA (reference sequence). The CDR3 here is CSASVAGTYNEQFF. For the CDR3, the DNA is TGCAGTGCTAGTGTAGCGGGGACTTACAATGAGCAGTTCTTC.

In its sample, this clonotype was seen many times. This chain joins TRBV7-8 and TRBJ2-2, with 7 nucleotides matching TRBD1. CDR1 SGHVS and CDR2 FQNEAQ come from the germline V gene. The CDR3 has 16 residues. V lost 0 bases to trimming and J lost 4 bases; unmatched junction nucleotides: 5. CDR3 residues: CASSLAFRGRTGELFF. In DNA form, the CDR3 reads TGTGCCAGCAGCTTAGCGTTTAGGGGGCGCACCGGGGAGCTGTTTTTT.

The V call is TRBV4-2, the J call TRBJ2-3; 12 positions match TRBD2. The junction had 18 bases not matched to a gene; V was cut back by 6 bases and J by 2 bases. The germline CDR1 and CDR2 sequences are LGHNA and YNFKEQ. The CDR3 runs to 20 residues. The CDR3 is CASRTRPGMLAGGPTDTQYF. CDR3 in DNA: TGTGCCAGCAGGACTAGGCCGGGAATGCTAGCGGGAGGGCCCACAGATACGCAGTATTTT.

This clonotype has ten or more counts. The gene calls are TRBV20-1 and TRBJ2-1; 11 nucleotides align to TRBD2. Unmatched junction bases numbered 7, after V lost 0 bases and J lost 9 bases. The CDR3 covers 15 residues. CDR1 and CDR2 (germline): DFQATT, SNEGSKA (reference sequence). The CDR3 coding sequence is TGCAGTGCTAGAGATTTGACTAGCGGGACTCGTGAGCAGTTCTTC. Translated: CSARDLTSGTREQFF.

The table lists this clonotype with many counts. The V gene is TRBV15, the J gene TRBJ1-4; D perhaps matches TRBD1 (5 bases). The germline CDR1 and CDR2 sequences are LNHNV and YYDKDF (reference sequence). Trimming cost V 0 bases and J 8 bases, with 13 bases left between them. The CDR3 is made up of 15 amino acids. This CDR3 is CATSRDERTTEKLFF. CDR3 in DNA: TGTGCCACCAGCAGAGATGAGAGGACAACAGAAAAACTGTTTTTT. Supplemented by reference TRBV15 and TRBJ1-4, the full variable domain reads DAMVIQNPRYQVTQFGKPVTLSCSQTLNHNVMYWYQQKSSQAPKLLFHYYDKDFNNEADTPDNFQSRRPNTSFCFLDIRSPGLGDTAMYLCATSRDERTTEKLFFGSGTQLSVL.

This clonotype has ten or more counts. This rearrangement joins TRBV5-1 to TRBJ1-1, with 7 bases identical to TRBD1. V trimming: 4 bases; J trimming: 8 bases; junction bases outside the gene matches: 2. CDR3 length equals 11 residues. Germline CDR1 is SGHRS and CDR2 is YFSETQ. The CDR3: CASSLTGEAFF. DNA for the CDR3: TGCGCCAGCAGCCTGACAGGGGAAGCTTTCTTT.

The chain uses TRBV27 and TRBJ2-3; the D gene is possibly TRBD1 (6 bases). Germline V gene sequence: CDR1 MNHEY, CDR2 SMNVEV (reference sequence). The CDR3 extends over 18 amino acids. Deletions cut 4 bases from V and 0 bases from J, with 20 bases between. The CDR3 region has the DNA TGTGCCAGCAGTTCCCGAGCGAACAGGGCTTGGAGCACAGATACGCAGTATTTT. Translating gives CASSSRANRAWSTDTQYF.

A few counts support this clonotype. This chain joins TRBV29-1 and TRBJ2-5; D might be TRBD1 or TRBD2, each matching 5 bases. Germline V CDR1 and CDR2: SQVTM, ANQGSEA. The CDR3 spans 15 residues. V was clipped by 0 bases and J by 4 bases, with 15 bases between them. In nucleotides, the CDR3 is TGCAGCGTTGAAGATGGGGGTGGCGGCAGAGAGACCCAGTACTTC. Translation gives CSVEDGGGGRETQYF. The whole variable domain, remainder taken from reference TRBV29-1 and TRBJ2-5, is SAVISQKPSRDICQRGTSLTIQCQVDSQVTMMFWYRQQPGQSLTLIATANQGSEATYESGFVIDKFPISRPNLTFSTLTVSNMSPEDSSIYLCSVEDGGGGRETQYFGPGTRLLVL.

This clonotype was observed at least ten times. J is TRBJ1-1 and V is TRBV7-6; TRBD1 is a possible D gene (5 bases). Trimming removed 2 bases at V and 3 bases at J, with 13 bases between. CDR1 is SGHVS and CDR2 is FNYEAQ in the germline V gene. The CDR3 loop spans 15 amino acids. The CDR3 region is CASSLLGRADTEAFF. The DNA for the CDR3 is TGTGCCAGCAGCTTATTGGGCAGGGCCGACACTGAAGCTTTCTTT.

J is TRBJ2-1 and V is TRBV29-1; no clear D gene. CDR1 is SQVTM, CDR2 ANQGSEA, per germline. Trimming pared 1 base from V and 7 bases from J, leaving 8 bases between. The CDR3 totals 12 residues. The CDR3 loop is CSVEGTTNEQFF. The DNA of the CDR3 is TGCAGCGTTGAAGGGACCACAAATGAGCAGTTCTTC.

The chain couples TRBV20-1 to TRBJ2-3; the D call may be TRBD1 or TRBD2 (5 bases each). CDR3 length equals 14 residues. V shed 7 bases and J shed 1 base, with 15 bases lying between them. Looked up from germline, CDR1 is DFQATT and CDR2 is SNEGSKA (reference sequence). CDR3 nucleotides: TGCAGTGTGTCCCGGGGCCCTCGCACAGATACGCAGTATTTT. Its protein product is CSVSRGPRTDTQYF.

The J gene is TRBJ1-1, the V gene TRBV5-1; D possibly corresponds to TRBD1 (5 bases). The CDR3 extends over 15 amino acids. The V gene lost 0 bases and the J gene lost 4 bases, with 13 bases spanning the gap. Germline-derived CDR1 and CDR2 are SGHRS and YFSETQ. CDR3 region: CASSLGGVGATEAFF. The CDR3, as DNA: TGCGCCAGCAGCTTGGGGGGGGTCGGGGCCACTGAAGCTTTCTTT.

This clonotype was counted between two and nine times. This chain uses TRBV21-1 with TRBJ2-2; the table calls TRBD2, which could not be checked here. TRBV21-1 is tagged as a pseudogene. The CDR3 has 16 amino acids. The CDR3 nucleotides are TGTGCCAGCAGCAATATTGCTAGCGGGAGTACCGGGGAGCTGTTTTTT. Protein: CASSNIASGSTGELFF.